The next 27 T cell receptor beta chains were all read from a single sample in a study of cytomegalovirus exposure and HLA in healthy donors. 60 Vbeta and 13 Jbeta primers were used in PCR. Data came from immunoSEQ multiplex PCR; TCRdb stores just in-frame clones and leaves some out. This sample's table has nearly 200,000 clones. Sequencing was performed on PBMCs. These receptors were obtained from a boy aged 10-17 years in good health and CMV-seronegative.

The V gene is TRBV5-6, the J gene TRBJ2-7; possibly TRBD2 for D (5 bases). The V end lost 4 bases, the J end lost 10 bases, and 30 bases lay between the germline ends. Per the germline V gene, CDR1 is SGHDT and CDR2 is YYEEEE. This CDR3 region has 17 residues. The CDR3, as DNA: TGTGCCAGCAGCCGCCCCGGGAATCGGCCGCCCAAAGAGGTCCAGTACTTC. Translated, it gives CASSRPGNRPPKEVQYF.

The chain carries TRBV5-5 and TRBJ2-1; a possible D gene is TRBD2 (5 bases). The V gene's germline CDR1 is SGHKS and CDR2 YYEKEE (reference sequence). The length of the CDR3 is 17 residues. Trimming left V 0 bases short and J 8 bases short, with 21 bases between. CDR3 coding DNA: TGTGCCAGCAGCTTGGGGTCCAGCGGTCCGAGACCGTATGAGCAGTTCTTC. Its translation: CASSLGSSGPRPYEQFF.

The gene calls are TRBV9 and TRBJ1-3, with D unclear. The CDR3 extends over 16 amino acids. V shed 0 bases and J shed 1 base, with 11 bases lying between them. Germline CDR1 reads SGDLS; CDR2 reads YYNGEE. CDR3 nucleotides: TGTGCCAGCAGCGTAGGGGGAGCGGGTTCTGGAAACACCATATATTTT. Its translation is CASSVGGAGSGNTIYF.

This rearrangement joins TRBV2 to TRBJ2-3, with 7 bases identical to TRBD2. V dropped 11 bases and J dropped 0; count of bases not matched to a gene: 11. The CDR3 loop spans 15 amino acids. Germline CDR1 and CDR2: SNHLY and FYNNEI. The CDR3 loop reads CAQQVVGGSTDTQYF. CDR3 DNA sequence: TGTGCCCAGCAGGTGGTGGGGGGGAGCACAGATACGCAGTATTTT.

The CDR3 region is CASSPPGPRTEAFF. The CDR3 coding sequence is TGTGCCAGCAGTCCCCCCGGCCCCAGGACTGAAGCTTTCTTT. This chain links TRBV6-5 with TRBJ1-1, with D unclear. The germline V gene encodes CDR1 MNHEY and CDR2 SVGAGI. V dropped 5 bases and J dropped 5 bases, with 15 bases sitting between them. The CDR3 contains 14 residues.

The chain has TRBV7-3 and TRBJ2-5; 7 bases agree with TRBD1. The germline CDR1 and CDR2 sequences are SGHTA and FQGTGA. The CDR3 spans 16 residues. With V trimmed by 2 bases and J by 1 base, 7 bases remained unmatched. In DNA, the CDR3 is TGTGCCAGCAGCTTACTGCCAGGGGGTAGCCAAGAGACCCAGTACTTC. Residues: CASSLLPGGSQETQYF.

The CDR3 sequence: CAWRKTGLATQYF. The CDR3 nucleotides read TGTGCCTGGAGGAAGACTGGGTTGGCGACCCAGTACTTC. The V and J genes are TRBV30 and TRBJ2-5; no clear D gene. This CDR3 spans 13 amino acids. The germline V gene encodes CDR1 GTSNPN and CDR2 SVGIG (reference sequence). Trimming left V 3 bases short and J 7 bases short, with 15 bases between. Full variable domain (rest looked up from reference TRBV30 and TRBJ2-5): SQTIHQWPATLVQPVGSPLSLECTVEGTSNPNLYWYRQAAGRGLQLLFYSVGIGQISSEVPQNLSASRPQDRQFILSSKKLLLSDSGFYLCAWRKTGLATQYFGPGTRLLVL.

The V and J genes are TRBV2 and TRBJ1-1; D perhaps matches TRBD1 (5 bases). Between the trimmed V and J ends, which lost 7 bases and 4 bases, there was a span of 16 bases. Per germline, CDR1 SNHLY and CDR2 FYNNEI. This CDR3 is built from 14 residues. The CDR3 is CASIRPTGGTEAFF. The CDR3 coding sequence is TGTGCCAGCATTCGACCAACCGGGGGCACTGAAGCTTTCTTT. Variable domain in full (rest from reference TRBV2 and TRBJ1-1): EPEVTQTPSHQVTQMGQEVILRCVPISNHLYFYWYRQILGQKVEFLVSFYNNEISEKSEIFDDQFSVERPDGSNFTLKIRSTKLEDSAMYFCASIRPTGGTEAFFGQGTRLTVV.

The V gene is TRBV2, the J gene TRBJ1-2; TRBD1 might be the D (5 bases). This CDR3 region has 14 residues. Trimming removed 6 bases from V and 7 bases from J, with 18 bases in between. CDR1 and CDR2 (germline): SNHLY, FYNNEI. CDR3 in amino acids: CASRGEGLRGGYTF. CDR3 sequence (DNA): TGTGCCAGCAGGGGGGAGGGCCTAAGGGGTGGCTACACCTTC.

The chain links TRBV29-1 to TRBJ2-3, with 7 bases that match TRBD1. Germline values: CDR1 SQVTM, CDR2 ANQGSEA. The CDR3 contains 13 residues. J lost 2 bases, V lost 7 bases, and 6 bases had no gene match. The CDR3 DNA sequence: TGCAGCGCATTGGGACAGTCCACAGATACGCAGTATTTT. The encoded protein is CSALGQSTDTQYF.

The genes are TRBV9 and TRBJ1-6, with a possible D match to TRBD1 (5 bases). CDR1 and CDR2 (germline): SGDLS, YYNGEE. The CDR3 covers 15 residues. V was trimmed by 1 base and J by 5 bases, leaving 10 bases between them. The CDR3 bases are TGTGCCAGCAGCGTAAGGGGAATTGATAATTCACCCCTCCACTTT. This gives the protein CASSVRGIDNSPLHF. The full variable domain, in which reference TRBV9 and TRBJ1-6 provide the parts outside the CDR3, is DSGVTQTPKHLITATGQRVTLRCSPRSGDLSVYWYQQSLDQGLQFLIQYYNGEERAKGNILERFSAQQFPDLHSELNLSSLELGDSALYFCASSVRGIDNSPLHFGNGTRLTVT.

V gene TRBV28 combines with J gene TRBJ2-7, with D possibly being TRBD2 (5 bases). Germline V lookup: CDR1 MDHEN, CDR2 SYDVKM. The CDR3 runs 13 residues. Trimming took off 6 bases at V and 4 bases at J, with 13 bases between the two ends. Written as DNA, the CDR3 is TGTGCCAGCAGCCCGCCGTCGGGATACGAGCAGTACTTC. Protein product: CASSPPSGYEQYF.

The V and J genes are TRBV15 and TRBJ1-2; the D is unclear. This CDR3 contains 14 residues. Trimming took 5 bases from V and 0 from J, leaving 10 bases between them. The germline gives CDR1 LNHNV, CDR2 YYDKDF (reference sequence). CDR3 in amino acids: CATSPGLANYGYTF. CDR3 in DNA: TGTGCCACCAGCCCAGGTTTAGCTAACTATGGCTACACCTTC.

This chain uses TRBV5-1 with TRBJ2-2; D might be TRBD2 (5 bases). The CDR3 runs 16 residues. V was trimmed by 1 base and J by 1 base, leaving 11 bases between them. CDR1 and CDR2 (germline): SGHRS, YFSETQ. In nucleotides, the CDR3 is TGCGCCAGCAGCTTGACCGGACTTGTGAACACCGGGGAGCTGTTTTTT. It codes for CASSLTGLVNTGELFF. The variable domain in full, completed from reference TRBV5-1 and TRBJ2-2, reads KAGVTQTPRYLIKTRGQQVTLSCSPISGHRSVSWYQQTPGQGLQFLFEYFSETQRNKGNFPGRFSGRQFSNSRSEMNVSTLELGDSALYLCASSLTGLVNTGELFFGEGSRLTVL.

The chain employs TRBV20-1 and TRBJ1-1; D is ambiguous. V lost 0 bases and J lost 8, with 4 bases in between. Germline V gene lookup returns CDR1 DFQATT and CDR2 SNEGSKA (reference sequence). The CDR3 is made up of 10 amino acids. The CDR3 reads CSARDREAFF. The CDR3 nucleotides are TGCAGTGCTAGAGATCGGGAAGCTTTCTTT.

This rearrangement joins TRBV16 to TRBJ1-5; no clear D gene. The germline V gene has CDR1 KGHSY and CDR2 FQNENV. V was shortened by 0 bases and J by 4 bases, with 13 bases between the two germline ends. CDR3 size: 16 residues. Here the CDR3 reads CASSQSLGTQNQPQHF. The CDR3 DNA is TGTGCCAGCAGCCAATCTTTGGGCACCCAGAATCAGCCCCAGCATTTT.

V gene TRBV7-3 combines with J gene TRBJ2-1; D may be TRBD2 (6 bases). CDR3 length: 15 residues. The V gene's germline CDR1 is SGHTA and CDR2 FQGTGA. V was cut by 5 bases and J by 8 bases, with 19 bases left in between. Written as DNA, the CDR3 is TGTGCCAGCAGCCCCGATGGGATGGCTAGCGATGAGCAGTTCTTC. Translated: CASSPDGMASDEQFF.

The chain couples TRBV5-6 to TRBJ2-7; 8 nucleotides agree with TRBD1. The CDR3 runs 14 residues. Per germline, CDR1 SGHDT and CDR2 YYEEEE. V lost 3 bases, J lost 5 bases, and 7 bases stayed unmatched. The CDR3 sequence: CASSYPDREDEQYF. CDR3 bases: TGTGCCAGCAGCTACCCGGACAGGGAAGACGAGCAGTACTTC. Full variable domain (missing parts from reference TRBV5-6 and TRBJ2-7): DAGVTQSPTHLIKTRGQQVTLRCSPKSGHDTVSWYQQALGQGPQFIFQYYEEEERQRGNFPDRFSGHQFPNYSSELNVNALLLGDSALYLCASSYPDREDEQYFGPGTRLTVT.

V usage is TRBV28 and J usage is TRBJ2-7, with 8 bases matching TRBD2. V gave up 6 bases and J gave up 3 bases; unmatched junction bases: 4. Germline CDR1 is MDHEN and CDR2 is SYDVKM. This CDR3 comprises 13 residues. The CDR3 coding sequence is TGTGCCAGCAGGCGCGGGAGGCACTACGAGCAGTACTTC. This sequence encodes CASRRGRHYEQYF.

CDR3: CASSLSAQGPNEQFF. DNA of the CDR3: TGTGCCAGCAGCCTTAGTGCTCAGGGCCCCAATGAGCAGTTCTTC. The chain uses TRBV7-2 and TRBJ2-1, with D possibly TRBD1 on 5 matching bases. This CDR3 contains 15 residues. Germline CDR1 is SGHTA and CDR2 is FQGNSA. Trimming removed 5 bases from V and 6 bases from J, with 17 bases in between.

The rearrangement joins TRBV9 to TRBJ1-4; maybe TRBD1 (5 bases). The CDR3 runs to 15 residues. V was trimmed by 3 bases and J by 4 bases, leaving 13 bases between them. Germline CDR1 is SGDLS and CDR2 is YYNGEE. This CDR3 reads CASSERGFGNEKLFF. DNA of the CDR3: TGTGCCAGCAGCGAAAGGGGATTCGGTAATGAAAAACTGTTTTTT.

The chain is built from TRBV27 and TRBJ2-7, with D possibly matching TRBD2 (5 bases). The V and J ends lost 8 bases and 0 bases respectively, with 11 bases between them. Germline V lookup: CDR1 MNHEY, CDR2 SMNVEV (reference sequence). This CDR3 contains 13 residues. DNA of the CDR3: TGTGCCAGCGCCTGGCGGGCCTCCTACGAGCAGTACTTC. Translated, it gives CASAWRASYEQYF.

The J gene is TRBJ2-5, the V gene TRBV5-1; 7 bases agree with TRBD1. Losses at the gene ends were 3 bases for V and 5 bases for J; bases not matched to a gene: 13. Germline V lookup: CDR1 SGHRS, CDR2 YFSETQ. The CDR3 has 16 amino acids. The CDR3 spells CASSSARFRDSETQYF. The CDR3 coding sequence is TGCGCCAGCAGCTCCGCCCGGTTCCGGGACAGTGAGACCCAGTACTTC. The variable domain in full, completed from reference TRBV5-1 and TRBJ2-5, reads KAGVTQTPRYLIKTRGQQVTLSCSPISGHRSVSWYQQTPGQGLQFLFEYFSETQRNKGNFPGRFSGRQFSNSRSEMNVSTLELGDSALYLCASSSARFRDSETQYFGPGTRLLVL.

J is TRBJ2-2 and V is TRBV27; possibly TRBD2 for D (6 bases). V dropped 4 bases and J dropped 5 bases, with 11 bases sitting between them. Germline V gives CDR1 MNHEY, CDR2 SMNVEV (reference sequence). The length of the CDR3 is 14 residues. The CDR3: CASSWGSGTGELFF. CDR3 nucleotides: TGTGCCAGCAGTTGGGGGAGCGGGACCGGGGAGCTGTTTTTT.

The gene calls are TRBV4-1 and TRBJ1-5; a possible D gene is TRBD1 (5 bases). From germline, CDR1 is MGHRA and CDR2 YSYEKL. The length of the CDR3 is 15 residues. V lost 2 bases and J lost 7, with 15 bases in between. Written as DNA, the CDR3 is TGCGCCAGCAGCCAACCAGGGAGGTCGGGCCAGCCCCAGCATTTT. It is translated as CASSQPGRSGQPQHF.

The chain employs TRBV11-2 and TRBJ2-3; TRBD1 aligns across 7 bases. The CDR3 is made up of 16 amino acids. Germline-derived CDR1 and CDR2 are SGHAT and FQNNGV. The J segment lost 5 bases and the V segment lost 2 bases, leaving 10 bases of the junction unmatched. In nucleotides, the CDR3 is TGTGCCAGCAGCTTAAGGGGGCTCCTGCTGGAAGATACGCAGTATTTT. Amino acid sequence: CASSLRGLLLEDTQYF.

V is TRBV7-2 and J is TRBJ2-2; 10 nucleotides align to TRBD1. Germline V CDR1 and CDR2: SGHTA, FQGNSA. The ends lost 1 base at V and 5 bases at J; junction bases unmatched: 1. There are 15 residues in the CDR3. The CDR3 nucleotides are TGTGCCAGCAGCTTAGTGGGACAGGGGACCGGGGAGCTGTTTTTT. Amino acids: CASSLVGQGTGELFF. The complete variable domain, with remaining parts taken from reference TRBV7-2 and TRBJ2-2, reads GAGVSQSPSNKVTEKGKDVELRCDPISGHTALYWYRQSLGQGLEFLIYFQGNSAPDKSGLPSDRFSAERTGGSVSTLTIQRTQQEDSAVYLCASSLVGQGTGELFFGEGSRLTVL.